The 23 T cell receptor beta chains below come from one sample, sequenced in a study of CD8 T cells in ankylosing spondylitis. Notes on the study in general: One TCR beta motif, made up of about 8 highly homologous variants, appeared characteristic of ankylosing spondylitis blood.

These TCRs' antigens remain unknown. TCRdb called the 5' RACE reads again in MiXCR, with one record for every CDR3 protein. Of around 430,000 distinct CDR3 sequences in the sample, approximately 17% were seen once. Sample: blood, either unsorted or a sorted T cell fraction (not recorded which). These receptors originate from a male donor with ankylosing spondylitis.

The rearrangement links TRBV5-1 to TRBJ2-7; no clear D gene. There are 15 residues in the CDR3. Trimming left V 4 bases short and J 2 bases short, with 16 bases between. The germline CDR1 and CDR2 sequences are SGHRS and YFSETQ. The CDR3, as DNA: TGCGCCAGCAGCCAGTCAGGCCCTACCACCTACGAGCAGTACTTC. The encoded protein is CASSQSGPTTYEQYF. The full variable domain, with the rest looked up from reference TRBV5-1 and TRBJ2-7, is KAGVTQTPRYLIKTRGQQVTLSCSPISGHRSVSWYQQTPGQGLQFLFEYFSETQRNKGNFPGRFSGRQFSNSRSEMNVSTLELGDSALYLCASSQSGPTTYEQYFGPGTRLTVT.

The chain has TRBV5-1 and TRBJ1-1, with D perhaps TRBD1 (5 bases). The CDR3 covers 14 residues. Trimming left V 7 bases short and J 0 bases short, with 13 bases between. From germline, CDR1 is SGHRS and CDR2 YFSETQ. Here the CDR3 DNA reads TGCGCCAGCTTCGGGGGGGGGATGAACACTGAAGCTTTCTTT. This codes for CASFGGGMNTEAFF.

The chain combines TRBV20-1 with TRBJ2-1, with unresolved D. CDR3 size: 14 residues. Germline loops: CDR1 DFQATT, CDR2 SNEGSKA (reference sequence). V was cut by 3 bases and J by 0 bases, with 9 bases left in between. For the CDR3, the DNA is TGCAGTGCTAGTTTTCCGAACTCCTACAATGAGCAGTTCTTC. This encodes CSASFPNSYNEQFF.

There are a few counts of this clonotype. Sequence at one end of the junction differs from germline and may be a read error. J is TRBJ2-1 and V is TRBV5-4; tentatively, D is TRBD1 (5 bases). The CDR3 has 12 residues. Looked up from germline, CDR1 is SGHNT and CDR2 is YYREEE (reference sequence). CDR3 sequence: CASSGTGEDANF. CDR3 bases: TGTGCCAGCAGCGGAACAGGTGAGGACGCGAACTTC.

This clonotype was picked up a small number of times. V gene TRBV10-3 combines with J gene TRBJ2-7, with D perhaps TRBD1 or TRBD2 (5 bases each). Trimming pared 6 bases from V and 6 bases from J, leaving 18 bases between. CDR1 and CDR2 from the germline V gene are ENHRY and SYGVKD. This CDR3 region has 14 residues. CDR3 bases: TGTGCCATCAGACGCGGACACTTAGAGGGCGAGCAGTACTTC. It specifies CAIRRGHLEGEQYF.

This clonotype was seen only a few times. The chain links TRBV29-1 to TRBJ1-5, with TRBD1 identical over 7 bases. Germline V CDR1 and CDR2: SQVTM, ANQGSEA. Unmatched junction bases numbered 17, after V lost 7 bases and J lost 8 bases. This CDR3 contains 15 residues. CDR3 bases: TGCAGCGCCTCGTTTGGGACACAGGGGCGGGAGCCCCAGCATTTT. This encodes CSASFGTQGREPQHF.

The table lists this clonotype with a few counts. The CDR3: CASSRELGGSGNTIYF. CDR3 bases: TGTGCCAGCAGCCGGGAACTAGGGGGGTCTGGAAACACCATATATTTT. The chain has TRBV7-2 and TRBJ1-3; D is perhaps TRBD1 (6 bases). Trimming removed 5 bases from V and 1 base from J, with 15 bases in between. The germline V gene encodes CDR1 SGHTA and CDR2 FQGNSA. The CDR3 has 16 amino acids.

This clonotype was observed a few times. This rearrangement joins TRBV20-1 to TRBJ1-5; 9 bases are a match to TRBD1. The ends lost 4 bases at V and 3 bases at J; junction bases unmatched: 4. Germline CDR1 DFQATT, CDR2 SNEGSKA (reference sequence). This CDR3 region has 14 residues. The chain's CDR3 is CSAKQGALNQPQHF. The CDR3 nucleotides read TGCAGTGCTAAACAGGGGGCCCTCAATCAGCCCCAGCATTTT.

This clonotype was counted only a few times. CDR3 nucleotide sequence: TGTGCCAGCAGTTACTCGAAACCGGGTTCGGATGAGCAGTTCTTC. Amino acid sequence: CASSYSKPGSDEQFF. The J gene is TRBJ2-1, the V gene TRBV6-2 or TRBV6-3; D not resolved. CDR1 and CDR2 from the germline V gene are MNHEY and SVGEGT. The CDR3 is made up of 15 amino acids. Trimming pared 0 bases from V and 8 bases from J, leaving 14 bases between.

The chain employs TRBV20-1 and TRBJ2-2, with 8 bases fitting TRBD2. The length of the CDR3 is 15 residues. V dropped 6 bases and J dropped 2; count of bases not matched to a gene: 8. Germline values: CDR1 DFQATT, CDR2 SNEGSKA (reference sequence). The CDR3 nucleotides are TGCAGTGCCCCACGGCGGGGGGCAAACACCGGGGAGCTGTTTTTT. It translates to CSAPRRGANTGELFF.

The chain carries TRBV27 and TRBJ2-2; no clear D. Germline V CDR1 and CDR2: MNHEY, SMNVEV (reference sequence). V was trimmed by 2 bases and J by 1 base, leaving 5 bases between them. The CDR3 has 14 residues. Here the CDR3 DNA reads TGTGCCAGCAGTTTAATCGAGAACACCGGGGAGCTGTTTTTT. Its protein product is CASSLIENTGELFF.

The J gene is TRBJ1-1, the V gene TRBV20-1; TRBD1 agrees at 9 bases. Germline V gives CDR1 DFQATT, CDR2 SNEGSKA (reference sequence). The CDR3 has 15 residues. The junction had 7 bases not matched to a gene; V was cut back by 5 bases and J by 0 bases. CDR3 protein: CSAYPGTGMNTEAFF. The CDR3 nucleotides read TGCAGTGCTTATCCCGGGACAGGGATGAACACTGAAGCTTTCTTT.

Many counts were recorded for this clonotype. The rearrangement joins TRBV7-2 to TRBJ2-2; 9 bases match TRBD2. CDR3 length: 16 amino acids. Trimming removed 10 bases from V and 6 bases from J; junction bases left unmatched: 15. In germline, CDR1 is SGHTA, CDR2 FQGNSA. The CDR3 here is CATPKLSGSRAGELFF. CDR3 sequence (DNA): TGTGCCACCCCGAAGCTTAGCGGGAGTAGGGCCGGGGAGCTGTTTTTT.

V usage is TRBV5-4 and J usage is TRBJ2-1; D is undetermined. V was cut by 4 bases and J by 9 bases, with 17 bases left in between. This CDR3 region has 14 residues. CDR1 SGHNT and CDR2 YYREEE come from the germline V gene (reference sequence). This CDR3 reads CASSLTTAWGEQFF. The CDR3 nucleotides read TGTGCCAGCAGCCTCACCACCGCTTGGGGTGAGCAGTTCTTC. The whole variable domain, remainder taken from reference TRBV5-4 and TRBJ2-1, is ETGVTQSPTHLIKTRGQQVTLRCSSQSGHNTVSWYQQALGQGPQFIFQYYREEENGRGNFPPRFSGLQFPNYSSELNVNALELDDSALYLCASSLTTAWGEQFFGPGTRLTVL.

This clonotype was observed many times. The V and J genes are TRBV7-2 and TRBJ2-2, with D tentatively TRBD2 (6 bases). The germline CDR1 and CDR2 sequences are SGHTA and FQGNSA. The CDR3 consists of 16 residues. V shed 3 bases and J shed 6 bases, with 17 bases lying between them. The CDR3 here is CASSFGSGRFAGELFF. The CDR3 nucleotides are TGTGCCAGCAGCTTCGGTAGCGGCAGGTTTGCCGGGGAGCTGTTTTTT.

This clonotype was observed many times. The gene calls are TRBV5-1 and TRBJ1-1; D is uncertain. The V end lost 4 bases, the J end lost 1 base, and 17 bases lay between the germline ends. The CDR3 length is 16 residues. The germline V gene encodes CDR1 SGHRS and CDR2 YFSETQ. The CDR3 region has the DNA TGCGCCAGCAGCCCCTTTGTATCGGGGTCGAACACTGAAGCTTTCTTT. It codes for CASSPFVSGSNTEAFF.

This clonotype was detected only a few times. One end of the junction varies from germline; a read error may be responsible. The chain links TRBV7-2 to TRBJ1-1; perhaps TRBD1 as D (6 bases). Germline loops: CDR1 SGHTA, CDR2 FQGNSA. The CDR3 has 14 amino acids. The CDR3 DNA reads TGTGCCAGCAGCTTCAGGGGCGCCGGGGCTGAAGCGGTCTTT. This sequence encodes CASSFRGAGAEAVF.

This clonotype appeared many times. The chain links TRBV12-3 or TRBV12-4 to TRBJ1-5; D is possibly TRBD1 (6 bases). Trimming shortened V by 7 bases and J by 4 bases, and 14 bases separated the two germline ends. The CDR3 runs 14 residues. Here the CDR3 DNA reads TGTGCCAGCACTACAGGGTATCGAAATCAGCCCCAGCATTTT. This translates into CASTTGYRNQPQHF.

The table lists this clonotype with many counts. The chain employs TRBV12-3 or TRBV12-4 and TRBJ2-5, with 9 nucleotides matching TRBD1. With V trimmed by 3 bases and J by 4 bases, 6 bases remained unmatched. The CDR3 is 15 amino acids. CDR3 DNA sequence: TGTGCCAGCAGTTTCGGACAGGGGATGGGAGAGACCCAGTACTTC. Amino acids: CASSFGQGMGETQYF.

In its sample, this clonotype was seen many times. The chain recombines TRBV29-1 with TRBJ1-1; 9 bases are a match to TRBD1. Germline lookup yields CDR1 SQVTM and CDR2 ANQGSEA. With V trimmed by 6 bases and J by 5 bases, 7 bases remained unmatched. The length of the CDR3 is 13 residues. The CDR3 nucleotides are TGCAGCGTCGGAACAGGGGGCGGGACTGAAGCTTTCTTT. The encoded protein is CSVGTGGGTEAFF.

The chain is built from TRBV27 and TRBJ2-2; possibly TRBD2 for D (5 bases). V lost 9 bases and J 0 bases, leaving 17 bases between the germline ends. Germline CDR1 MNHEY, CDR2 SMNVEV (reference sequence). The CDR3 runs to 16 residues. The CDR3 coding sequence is TGTGCCAGTCATCATCGGACTCCAACGAACACCGGGGAGCTGTTTTTT. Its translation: CASHHRTPTNTGELFF.

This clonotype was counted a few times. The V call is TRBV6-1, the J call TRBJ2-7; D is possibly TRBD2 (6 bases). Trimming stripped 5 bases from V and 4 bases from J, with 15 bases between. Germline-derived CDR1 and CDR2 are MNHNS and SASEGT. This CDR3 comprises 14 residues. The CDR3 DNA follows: TGTGCCAGCAGTCAGTCACTAGGGAGGTACGAGCAGTACTTC. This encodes CASSQSLGRYEQYF.

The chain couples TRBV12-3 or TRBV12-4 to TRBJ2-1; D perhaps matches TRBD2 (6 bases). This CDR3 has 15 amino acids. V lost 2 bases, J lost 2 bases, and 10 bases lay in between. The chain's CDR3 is CASSLRRGAYNEQFF. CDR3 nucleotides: TGTGCCAGCAGTTTAAGGCGGGGAGCCTACAATGAGCAGTTCTTC.